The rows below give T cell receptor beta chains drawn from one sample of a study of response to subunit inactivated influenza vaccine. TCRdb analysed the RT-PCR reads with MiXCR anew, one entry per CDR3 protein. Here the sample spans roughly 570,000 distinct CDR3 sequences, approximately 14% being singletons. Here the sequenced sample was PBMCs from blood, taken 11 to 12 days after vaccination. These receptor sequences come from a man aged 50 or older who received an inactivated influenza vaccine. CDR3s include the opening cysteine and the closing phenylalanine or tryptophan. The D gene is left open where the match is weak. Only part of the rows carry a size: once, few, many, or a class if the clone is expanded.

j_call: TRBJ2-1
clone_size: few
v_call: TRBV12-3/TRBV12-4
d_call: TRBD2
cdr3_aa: CASTRLAGGIYNEQFF
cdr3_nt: TGTGCCAGCACCCGACTAGCGGGAGGGATCTACAATGAGCAGTTCTTC

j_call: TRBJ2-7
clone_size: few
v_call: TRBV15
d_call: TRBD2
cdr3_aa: CATSNSGVEQYF
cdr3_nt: TGTGCCACCAGCAATAGCGGGGTTGAGCAGTACTTC

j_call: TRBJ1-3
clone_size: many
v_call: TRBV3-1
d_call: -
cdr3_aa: CASSPGTNSGNTIYF
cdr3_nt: TGTGCCAGCAGCCCCGGGACAAACTCTGGAAACACCATATATTTT

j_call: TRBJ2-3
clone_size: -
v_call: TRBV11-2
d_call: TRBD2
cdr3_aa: CASSSSTSGGLSTDTQYF
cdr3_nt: TGTGCCAGCAGCTCCTCGACTAGCGGGGGGCTAAGCACAGATACGCAGTATTTT

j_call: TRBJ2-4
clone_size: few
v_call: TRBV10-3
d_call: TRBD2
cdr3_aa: CAISQGRGGNIQYF
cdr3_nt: TGTGCCATCAGCCAGGGACGGGGGGGAAACATTCAGTACTTC

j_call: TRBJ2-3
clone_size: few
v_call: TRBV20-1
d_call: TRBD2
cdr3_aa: CSATREGGSRADTQYF
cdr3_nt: TGCAGTGCCACCAGGGAGGGCGGGAGTAGGGCAGATACGCAGTATTTT

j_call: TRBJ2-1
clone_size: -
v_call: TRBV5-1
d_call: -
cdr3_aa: CASSSLPEGAHEQFF
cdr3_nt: TGCGCCAGCAGCTCACTTCCGGAGGGAGCCCATGAGCAGTTCTTC

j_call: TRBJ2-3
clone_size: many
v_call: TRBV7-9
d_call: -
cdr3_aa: CASSPRGSRGTDTQYF
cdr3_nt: TGTGCCAGCAGCCCTCGTGGTAGTCGGGGTACAGATACGCAGTATTTT

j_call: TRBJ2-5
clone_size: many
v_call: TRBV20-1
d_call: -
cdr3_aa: CSARDNLKETQYF
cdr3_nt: TGCAGTGCTAGAGATAATTTAAAAGAGACCCAGTACTTC

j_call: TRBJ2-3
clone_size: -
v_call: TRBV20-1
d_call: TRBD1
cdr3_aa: CSARTGKDGDTQYF
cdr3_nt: TGCAGTGCTAGGACAGGGAAGGACGGAGATACGCAGTATTTT

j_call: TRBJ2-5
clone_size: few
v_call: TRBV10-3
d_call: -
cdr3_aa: CAISESYAIKETQYF
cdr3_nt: TGTGCCATCAGTGAGTCTTATGCCATAAAAGAGACCCAGTACTTC

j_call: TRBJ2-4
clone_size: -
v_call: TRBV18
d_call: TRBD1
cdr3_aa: CASSPGQGRINIQYF
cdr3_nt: TGTGCCAGCTCACCCGGACAGGGAAGGATAAACATTCAGTACTTC

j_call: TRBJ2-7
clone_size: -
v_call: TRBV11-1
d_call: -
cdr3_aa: CASSFLGLFYEQYF
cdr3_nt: TGTGCCAGCAGCTTCTTGGGCCTTTTCTACGAGCAGTACTTC

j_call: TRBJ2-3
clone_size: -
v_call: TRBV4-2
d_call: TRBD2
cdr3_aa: CASSQETSGRTDTQYF
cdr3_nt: TGTGCCAGCAGCCAAGAGACTAGCGGGCGGACAGATACGCAGTATTTT

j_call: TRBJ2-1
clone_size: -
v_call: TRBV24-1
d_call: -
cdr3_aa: CATSGHNEQFF
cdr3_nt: TGTGCCACCAGTGGTCACAATGAGCAGTTCTTC

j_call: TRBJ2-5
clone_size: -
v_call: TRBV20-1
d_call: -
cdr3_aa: CSARDLGRVGETQYF
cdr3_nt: TGCAGTGCTAGAGATTTGGGCAGGGTGGGAGAGACCCAGTACTTC

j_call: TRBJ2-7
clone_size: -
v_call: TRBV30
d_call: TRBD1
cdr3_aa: CAWSKGQGVDEQYF
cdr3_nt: TGTGCCTGGAGTAAGGGACAGGGGGTCGACGAGCAGTACTTC

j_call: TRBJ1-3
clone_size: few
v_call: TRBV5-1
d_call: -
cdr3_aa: CASSLVYPFSGNTIYF
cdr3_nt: TGCGCCAGCAGCTTGGTATACCCGTTCTCTGGAAACACCATATATTTT

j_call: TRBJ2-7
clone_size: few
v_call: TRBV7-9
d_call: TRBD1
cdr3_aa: CASSRTGGGYEQYF
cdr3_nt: TGTGCCAGCAGCCGGACAGGGGGCGGCTACGAGCAGTACTTC

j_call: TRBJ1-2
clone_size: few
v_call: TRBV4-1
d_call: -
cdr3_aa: CASSPKDGASNYGYTF
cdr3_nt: TGCGCCAGCAGCCCGAAAGACGGAGCCTCTAACTATGGCTACACCTTC

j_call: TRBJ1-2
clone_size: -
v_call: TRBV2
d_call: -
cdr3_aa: CASSEASDGYTF
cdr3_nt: TGTGCCAGCAGTGAAGCTTCGGATGGCTACACCTTC

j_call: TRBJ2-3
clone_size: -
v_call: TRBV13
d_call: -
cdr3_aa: CASSDGVADTQYF
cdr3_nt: TGTGCCAGCAGTGACGGGGTCGCAGATACGCAGTATTTT

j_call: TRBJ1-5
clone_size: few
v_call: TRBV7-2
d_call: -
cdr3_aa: CASSQNRDSNQPQHF
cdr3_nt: TGTGCCAGCAGCCAAAACAGGGATAGCAATCAGCCCCAGCATTTT